A single TCR beta chain is shown here with its context. This sample was taken from a study of blood T cell repertoires in COVID-19. Produced via immunoSEQ multiplex PCR; TCRdb's table is partial and in-frame only. The sample has over 55,000 clones, about 87% seen once; the top ten hold about 5.7%. Trimming stripped 2 bases from V and 7 bases from J, with 18 bases between. Germline values: CDR1 SGHDT, CDR2 YYEEEE. The CDR3 has 15 amino acids. The specimen was peripheral blood. The genes are TRBV5-6 and TRBJ1-2; perhaps TRBD1 as D (6 bases). The TCR comes from a man aged 50 to 60 with active COVID-19. Here the CDR3 reads CASSLESGAPRGYTF. In nucleotides, the CDR3 is TGTGCCAGCAGCTTAGAATCAGGGGCACCTCGTGGCTACACCTTC. The entire variable domain, with the rest obtained from reference TRBV5-6 and TRBJ1-2, is as follows: DAGVTQSPTHLIKTRGQQVTLRCSPKSGHDTVSWYQQALGQGPQFIFQYYEEEERQRGNFPDRFSGHQFPNYSSELNVNALLLGDSALYLCASSLESGAPRGYTFGSGTRLTVV.